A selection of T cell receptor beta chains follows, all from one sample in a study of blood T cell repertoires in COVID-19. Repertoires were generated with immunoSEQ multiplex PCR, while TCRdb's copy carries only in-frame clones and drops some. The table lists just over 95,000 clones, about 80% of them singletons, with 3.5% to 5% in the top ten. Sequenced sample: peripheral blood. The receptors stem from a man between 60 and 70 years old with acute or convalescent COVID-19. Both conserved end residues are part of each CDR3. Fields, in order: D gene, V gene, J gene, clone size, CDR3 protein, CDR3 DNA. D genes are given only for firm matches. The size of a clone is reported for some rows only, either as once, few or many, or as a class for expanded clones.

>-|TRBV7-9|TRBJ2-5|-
CASSDGQFFQETQYF
TGTGCCAGCAGCGATGGACAGTTCTTCCAAGAGACCCAGTACTTC
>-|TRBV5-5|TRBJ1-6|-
CASSPSGARSSYNSPLHF
TGTGCCAGCAGCCCAAGTGGGGCGAGGAGCTCCTATAATTCACCCCTCCACTTT
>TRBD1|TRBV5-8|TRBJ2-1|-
CASRPTWTGANEQFF
TGTGCCAGCAGACCAACCTGGACAGGGGCCAATGAGCAGTTCTTC
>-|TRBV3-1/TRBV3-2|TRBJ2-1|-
CASSQAATPKQFF
TGTGCCAGCAGCCAAGCCGCGACACCCAAGCAGTTCTTC
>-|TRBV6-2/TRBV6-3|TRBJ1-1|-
CASSRQGENTEAFF
TGTGCCAGCAGCCGTCAGGGCGAGAACACTGAAGCTTTCTTT
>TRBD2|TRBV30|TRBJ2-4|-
CAWSSGGLKNIQYF
TGTGCCTGGAGCAGCGGGGGGCTGAAAAACATTCAGTACTTC
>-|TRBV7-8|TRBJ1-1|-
CASSLASQGTEAFF
TGTGCCAGCAGCTTAGCAAGTCAGGGGACTGAAGCTTTCTTT
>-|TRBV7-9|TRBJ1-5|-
CASSLSGRNQPQHF
TGTGCCAGCAGCTTAAGTGGCAGAAATCAGCCCCAGCATTTT
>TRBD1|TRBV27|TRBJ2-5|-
CASTTGGRETQYF
TGTGCCAGCACCACAGGGGGCCGGGAGACCCAGTACTTC
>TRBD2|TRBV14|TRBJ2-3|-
CASSPLTSTATDTQYF
TGTGCCAGCAGCCCCCTGACTAGCACCGCCACAGATACGCAGTATTTT
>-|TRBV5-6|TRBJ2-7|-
CASSLRGPREQYF
TGTGCCAGCAGCTTGCGGGGTCCCAGGGAGCAGTACTTC
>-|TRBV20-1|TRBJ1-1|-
CSASVPGHRNTEAFF
TGCAGTGCTAGTGTTCCGGGACACCGGAACACTGAAGCTTTCTTT
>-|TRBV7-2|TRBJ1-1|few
CASSRPGGAGDTEAFF
TGTGCCAGCAGCCGCCCGGGGGGGGCGGGGGACACTGAAGCTTTCTTT
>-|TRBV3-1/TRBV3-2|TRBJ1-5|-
CASSPRSGAQHF
TGTGCCAGCAGCCCTCGGTCCGGAGCCCAGCATTTT
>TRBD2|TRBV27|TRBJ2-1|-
CASSLWLAGGSEQFF
TGTGCCAGCAGTTTATGGCTAGCGGGAGGGAGTGAGCAGTTCTTC
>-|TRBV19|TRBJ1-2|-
CASSIDHLGLYGYTF
TGTGCCAGTAGTATAGATCATCTGGGACTCTATGGCTACACCTTC
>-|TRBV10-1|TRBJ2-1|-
CASSESGGKNEQFF
TGCGCCAGCAGTGAGTCGGGGGGTAAGAATGAGCAGTTCTTC
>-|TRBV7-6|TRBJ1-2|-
CASRHGGANYGYTF
TGTGCCAGCAGACATGGTGGGGCCAACTATGGCTACACCTTC
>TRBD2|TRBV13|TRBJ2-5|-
CASSSLAIQETQYF
TGTGCCAGCAGCTCACTAGCGATTCAAGAGACCCAGTACTTC
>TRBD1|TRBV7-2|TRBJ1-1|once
CASSPQGAESFTEAFF
TGTGCCAGCAGCCCACAGGGGGCGGAAAGTTTTACTGAAGCTTTCTTT
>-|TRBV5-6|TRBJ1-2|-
CASSFGYGYTF
TGTGCCAGCAGCTTCGGGTATGGCTACACCTTC
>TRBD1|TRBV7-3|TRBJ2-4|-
CASSLTGGSKNIQYF
TGTGCCAGCAGCTTGACAGGGGGGTCGAAAAACATTCAGTACTTC